These 6 T cell receptor beta chains originate from one sample sequenced in a study of blood T cell repertoires in COVID-19. Some clones are missing from TCRdb's copy, which holds only in-frame ones; the method was immunoSEQ multiplex PCR. Of about 210,000 clones in the sample, about 85% were seen once. What was sequenced was peripheral blood. Source of these receptors: a man in his forties with acute or convalescent COVID-19.

The chain is built from TRBV18 and TRBJ1-2, with a weak D call TRBD1 (5 bases). V shed 0 bases and J shed 0 bases, with 11 bases lying between them. The CDR3 contains 16 residues. Germline-derived CDR1 and CDR2 are KGHSH and LQKENI. The CDR3 loop is CASSPPAGPSNYGYTF. CDR3 DNA sequence: TGTGCCAGCTCACCACCAGCGGGGCCATCTAACTATGGCTACACCTTC.

This clone was observed once. The V gene is TRBV28, the J gene TRBJ2-7; D not certain. Looked up from germline, CDR1 is MDHEN and CDR2 is SYDVKM. The CDR3 extends over 12 amino acids. V gave up 3 bases and J gave up 7 bases, with 10 bases separating them. This CDR3 reads CASSLDVREQYF. CDR3 in DNA: TGTGCCAGCAGTTTGGATGTGAGGGAGCAGTACTTC.

This clone appeared once. V and J are TRBV29-1 and TRBJ2-1; 12 bases match TRBD2. The J segment lost 4 bases and the V segment lost 0 bases, leaving 13 bases of the junction unmatched. The CDR3 length is 19 residues. The V gene's germline CDR1 is SQVTM and CDR2 ANQGSEA. The CDR3 DNA follows: TGCAGCGTTGAAGATATCCCCGCGACTAGCGGGGGAAAATACAATGAGCAGTTCTTC. It encodes CSVEDIPATSGGKYNEQFF.

This clone was seen once. This chain links TRBV25-1 with TRBJ1-1; 8 bases align to TRBD1. The CDR3 spans 13 residues. Trimming removed 5 bases from V and 6 bases from J; junction bases left unmatched: 5. Germline V gene sequence: CDR1 MGHDK, CDR2 SYGVNS. The CDR3 DNA reads as TGTGCCAGCAGTCAAGGACAGGGCTCTGAAGCTTTCTTT. Translated, it gives CASSQGQGSEAFF.

The rearrangement joins TRBV3-1 (or the pseudogene TRBV3-2) to TRBJ2-3, with 7 nucleotides matching TRBD2. This CDR3 region has 13 residues. The ends lost 4 bases at V and 6 bases at J; junction bases unmatched: 4. The germline V gene has CDR1 LGHDT and CDR2 YNNKEL (reference sequence). The CDR3 DNA reads TGTGCCAGCAGCCCGGGGGACTACGATACGCAGTATTTT. As protein: CASSPGDYDTQYF.

This clone was recorded only once. This rearrangement joins TRBV2 to TRBJ2-5; D may be TRBD1 (6 bases). The V gene's germline CDR1 is SNHLY and CDR2 FYNNEI. The V gene lost 5 bases and the J gene lost 4 bases, with 26 bases spanning the gap. The CDR3 covers 18 residues. The CDR3 loop is CASSTPVAHGGSGETQYF. As DNA, the CDR3 is TGTGCCAGCAGTACCCCCGTTGCGCATGGGGGCTCTGGAGAGACCCAGTACTTC.